A selection of T cell receptor beta chains follows, all from one sample in a study of cytomegalovirus exposure and HLA in healthy donors. Clones were read by immunoSEQ multiplex PCR, and TCRdb kept only the in-frame ones, dropping some. The table lists 210,000 or so clones, about 80% of them singletons. The sequenced material came from PBMCs. Receptors were obtained from an older woman in good health and CMV-seropositive. Both conserved end residues are part of each CDR3. The order of the fields is V gene, clone size, D gene, J gene, CDR3 protein, CDR3 DNA. D genes are given only for firm matches. Clone size is stated in some rows and not others, as once, few, many or a class when expanded.

v_gene: TRBV10-2
abundance: -
d_gene: TRBD2
j_gene: TRBJ2-2
CDR3aa: CASSELSGRSGELFF
CDR3nt: TGCGCCAGCAGTGAGTTGAGCGGGAGGTCCGGGGAGCTGTTTTTT

v_gene: TRBV28
abundance: -
d_gene: -
j_gene: TRBJ1-2
CDR3aa: CASSLPGANYGYTF
CDR3nt: TGTGCCAGCAGTCTACCCGGGGCTAACTATGGCTACACCTTC

v_gene: TRBV7-9
abundance: -
d_gene: -
j_gene: TRBJ2-7
CDR3aa: CASSLDRFPKNYEQYF
CDR3nt: TGTGCCAGCAGCTTAGACAGGTTCCCCAAAAACTACGAGCAGTACTTC

v_gene: TRBV5-1
abundance: -
d_gene: TRBD1
j_gene: TRBJ2-1
CDR3aa: CASSQRPRDRGQLSYNEQFF
CDR3nt: TGCGCCAGCAGCCAACGGCCCCGGGACAGGGGACAACTGTCCTACAATGAGCAGTTCTTC

v_gene: TRBV29-1
abundance: -
d_gene: -
j_gene: TRBJ1-1
CDR3aa: CSVQWEVVNTEAFF
CDR3nt: TGCAGCGTCCAGTGGGAGGTAGTGAACACTGAAGCTTTCTTT

v_gene: TRBV6-1
abundance: -
d_gene: TRBD2
j_gene: TRBJ2-3
CDR3aa: CASSERRESGDTQYF
CDR3nt: TGTGCCAGCAGTGAAAGGCGGGAGAGTGGAGATACGCAGTATTTT

v_gene: TRBV6-6
abundance: -
d_gene: -
j_gene: TRBJ1-2
CDR3aa: CASSLSLTGPEGYTF
CDR3nt: TGTGCCAGCAGCTTATCTCTTACAGGGCCCGAAGGCTACACCTTC

v_gene: TRBV7-9
abundance: -
d_gene: -
j_gene: TRBJ1-3
CDR3aa: CSSSPSGLDRLRANTIYF
CDR3nt: TGTTCCAGCAGCCCCTCCGGGTTAGACAGGCTCAGAGCCAACACCATATATTTT

v_gene: TRBV30
abundance: -
d_gene: -
j_gene: TRBJ1-1
CDR3aa: CAWTLNRETEAFF
CDR3nt: TGTGCCTGGACTCTAAACCGGGAAACTGAAGCTTTCTTT

v_gene: TRBV30
abundance: -
d_gene: TRBD1
j_gene: TRBJ2-4
CDR3aa: CAWSLWTGVVAKNIQYF
CDR3nt: TGTGCCTGGAGTCTCTGGACAGGGGTGGTGGCCAAAAACATTCAGTACTTC

v_gene: TRBV2
abundance: -
d_gene: TRBD1
j_gene: TRBJ1-5
CDR3aa: CASSVDRLDQPQHF
CDR3nt: TGTGCCAGCAGTGTGGACAGGTTGGATCAGCCCCAGCATTTT

v_gene: TRBV5-1
abundance: few
d_gene: TRBD1
j_gene: TRBJ2-7
CDR3aa: CASKTGQVVYEQYF
CDR3nt: TGCGCCAGCAAAACGGGACAGGTGGTCTACGAGCAGTACTTC

v_gene: TRBV5-6
abundance: -
d_gene: -
j_gene: TRBJ2-5
CDR3aa: CASSRFERLQETQYF
CDR3nt: TGTGCCAGCAGCCGCTTCGAGCGGCTACAAGAGACCCAGTACTTC

v_gene: TRBV6-1
abundance: -
d_gene: -
j_gene: TRBJ1-4
CDR3aa: CASLRSNSNEKLFF
CDR3nt: TGTGCCAGCCTTCGGAGCAACTCAAATGAAAAACTGTTTTTT

v_gene: TRBV27
abundance: -
d_gene: -
j_gene: TRBJ1-1
CDR3aa: CASTRGGARNTEAFF
CDR3nt: TGTGCCAGCACCCGGGGAGGGGCGCGAAACACTGAAGCTTTCTTT

v_gene: TRBV9
abundance: -
d_gene: TRBD1
j_gene: TRBJ2-3
CDR3aa: CASSVQGANTQYF
CDR3nt: TGTGCCAGCAGCGTACAGGGGGCAAATACGCAGTATTTT

v_gene: TRBV7-8
abundance: -
d_gene: TRBD1
j_gene: TRBJ1-1
CDR3aa: CASSSRGRRTEAFF
CDR3nt: TGTGCCAGCAGCTCCAGGGGGAGGCGGACTGAAGCTTTCTTT

v_gene: TRBV5-1
abundance: -
d_gene: -
j_gene: TRBJ2-3
CDR3aa: CASSLDRQSTDTQYF
CDR3nt: TGCGCCAGCAGCTTGGACCGACAAAGCACAGATACGCAGTATTTT

v_gene: TRBV5-1
abundance: few
d_gene: TRBD1
j_gene: TRBJ1-1
CDR3aa: CASSLRGQGSGTEAFF
CDR3nt: TGCGCCAGCAGCCTTAGGGGACAGGGTAGTGGCACTGAAGCTTTCTTT

v_gene: TRBV14
abundance: -
d_gene: TRBD2
j_gene: TRBJ2-1
CDR3aa: CASSPGRVAFF
CDR3nt: TGTGCCAGCAGCCCAGGGAGGGTTGCGTTCTTC

v_gene: TRBV19
abundance: -
d_gene: TRBD1
j_gene: TRBJ1-6
CDR3aa: CASSIGRQGYNSPLHF
CDR3nt: TGTGCCAGTAGTATAGGCCGACAGGGCTATAATTCACCCCTCCACTTT

v_gene: TRBV28
abundance: -
d_gene: TRBD2
j_gene: TRBJ2-7
CDR3aa: CASSQGLAGPLSYEQYF
CDR3nt: TGTGCCAGCAGTCAGGGACTAGCGGGCCCTTTATCCTACGAGCAGTACTTC

v_gene: TRBV19
abundance: few
d_gene: TRBD1
j_gene: TRBJ1-2
CDR3aa: CASSVSTGVLSYGYTF
CDR3nt: TGTGCCAGTAGTGTCTCGACAGGGGTATTAAGCTATGGCTACACCTTC

v_gene: TRBV9
abundance: -
d_gene: TRBD2
j_gene: TRBJ2-1
CDR3aa: CASSVQGTSGGNEQFF
CDR3nt: TGTGCCAGCAGCGTACAAGGGACTAGCGGGGGGAATGAGCAGTTCTTC

v_gene: TRBV27
abundance: -
d_gene: -
j_gene: TRBJ1-5
CDR3aa: CASSLSVSNQPQHF
CDR3nt: TGTGCCAGCAGTTTATCCGTTAGCAATCAGCCCCAGCATTTT

v_gene: TRBV5-1
abundance: -
d_gene: TRBD2
j_gene: TRBJ2-7
CDR3aa: CASSFSGSSYEQYF
CDR3nt: TGCGCCAGCAGCTTTAGCGGGAGCTCCTACGAGCAGTACTTC

v_gene: TRBV28
abundance: -
d_gene: TRBD1
j_gene: TRBJ1-1
CDR3aa: CASSFTGGIGNAEAFF
CDR3nt: TGTGCCAGCAGTTTTACAGGGGGTATTGGTAACGCTGAAGCTTTCTTT

v_gene: TRBV6-5
abundance: few
d_gene: -
j_gene: TRBJ2-7
CDR3aa: CASSYQGEQYF
CDR3nt: TGTGCCAGCAGTTACCAGGGGGAGCAGTACTTC

v_gene: TRBV5-1
abundance: -
d_gene: TRBD1
j_gene: TRBJ2-2
CDR3aa: CASLPLGGRSGELFF
CDR3nt: TGCGCCAGCCTTCCCCTAGGGGGCCGAAGCGGGGAGCTGTTTTTT

v_gene: TRBV28
abundance: few
d_gene: -
j_gene: TRBJ1-1
CDR3aa: CASNIGVTEAFF
CDR3nt: TGTGCCAGCAACATAGGGGTTACTGAAGCTTTCTTT

v_gene: TRBV30
abundance: -
d_gene: -
j_gene: TRBJ2-1
CDR3aa: CAWSRQGHQFF
CDR3nt: TGTGCCTGGAGCCGCCAAGGACACCAGTTCTTC

v_gene: TRBV7-7
abundance: -
d_gene: TRBD2
j_gene: TRBJ2-3
CDR3aa: CASSLTLAADTQYF
CDR3nt: TGTGCCAGCAGCTTAACACTAGCGGCAGATACGCAGTATTTT

v_gene: TRBV5-1
abundance: once
d_gene: -
j_gene: TRBJ2-5
CDR3aa: CASSLVQVQETQYF
CDR3nt: TGCGCCAGCAGCTTGGTTCAGGTCCAAGAGACCCAGTACTTC

v_gene: TRBV9
abundance: -
d_gene: TRBD1
j_gene: TRBJ2-3
CDR3aa: CASSGRQGPDTQYF
CDR3nt: TGTGCCAGCAGCGGTAGACAGGGGCCGGATACGCAGTATTTT

v_gene: TRBV19
abundance: -
d_gene: TRBD1
j_gene: TRBJ2-2
CDR3aa: CASSPGQGYGELFF
CDR3nt: TGTGCCAGTAGTCCGGGACAGGGTTACGGGGAGCTGTTTTTT

v_gene: TRBV6-1
abundance: -
d_gene: -
j_gene: TRBJ1-2
CDR3aa: CASRARRGRGYGYTF
CDR3nt: TGTGCCAGCAGGGCACGCAGGGGTAGGGGCTATGGCTACACCTTC

v_gene: TRBV15
abundance: -
d_gene: TRBD1
j_gene: TRBJ1-4
CDR3aa: CATSRSDRENEKLFF
CDR3nt: TGTGCCACCAGCAGATCGGACAGGGAAAACGAAAAACTGTTTTTT

v_gene: TRBV30
abundance: once
d_gene: TRBD2
j_gene: TRBJ2-7
CDR3aa: CAWNDVGLAVYEQYF
CDR3nt: TGTGCCTGGAACGATGTGGGACTAGCGGTCTACGAGCAGTACTTC

v_gene: TRBV5-1
abundance: -
d_gene: TRBD2
j_gene: TRBJ2-5
CDR3aa: CASSSPVSGSIETQYF
CDR3nt: TGCGCCAGCAGCTCGCCAGTGAGCGGGAGTATCGAGACCCAGTACTTC

v_gene: TRBV2
abundance: -
d_gene: -
j_gene: TRBJ1-4
CDR3aa: CASSNRRTTNEKLFF
CDR3nt: TGTGCCTCCTCAAACAGGAGAACAACTAATGAAAAACTGTTTTTT

v_gene: TRBV13
abundance: -
d_gene: -
j_gene: TRBJ2-7
CDR3aa: CASSPGRTMYGQYF
CDR3nt: TGTGCCAGCAGCCCGGGACGGACTATGTACGGGCAGTACTTC

v_gene: TRBV6-5
abundance: few
d_gene: TRBD1
j_gene: TRBJ1-5
CDR3aa: CASRRGQGASQPQHF
CDR3nt: TGTGCCAGCAGGCGGGGACAGGGGGCAAGTCAGCCCCAGCATTTT

v_gene: TRBV30
abundance: -
d_gene: TRBD1
j_gene: TRBJ1-4
CDR3aa: CACQQGATNEKLFF
CDR3nt: TGTGCCTGCCAACAGGGGGCAACTAATGAAAAACTGTTTTTT

v_gene: TRBV7-2
abundance: few
d_gene: -
j_gene: TRBJ2-4
CDR3aa: CASSLNYILAKNIQYF
CDR3nt: TGTGCCAGCAGCTTAAACTACATCCTAGCCAAAAACATTCAGTACTTC

v_gene: TRBV2
abundance: -
d_gene: -
j_gene: TRBJ2-1
CDR3aa: CASTGSSSYNEQFF
CDR3nt: TGTGCCAGCACGGGTTCGAGCTCCTACAATGAGCAGTTCTTC

v_gene: TRBV15
abundance: once
d_gene: TRBD1
j_gene: TRBJ2-2
CDR3aa: CATSIGQGPYTGELFF
CDR3nt: TGTGCCACCAGCATCGGACAGGGGCCGTACACCGGGGAGCTGTTTTTT